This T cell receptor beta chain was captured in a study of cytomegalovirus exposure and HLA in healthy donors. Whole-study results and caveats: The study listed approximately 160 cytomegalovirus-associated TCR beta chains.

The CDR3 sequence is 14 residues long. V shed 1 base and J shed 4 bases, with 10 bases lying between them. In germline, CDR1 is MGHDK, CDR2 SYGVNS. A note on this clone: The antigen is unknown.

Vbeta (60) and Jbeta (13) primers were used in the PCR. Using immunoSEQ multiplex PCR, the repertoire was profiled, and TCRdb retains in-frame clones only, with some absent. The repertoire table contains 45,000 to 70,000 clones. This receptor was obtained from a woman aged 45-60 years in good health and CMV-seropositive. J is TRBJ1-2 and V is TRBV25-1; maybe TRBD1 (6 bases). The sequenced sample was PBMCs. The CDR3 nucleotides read TGTGCCAGCAGTGAATCGGGGGGCTCCTATGGCTACACCTTC. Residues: CASSESGGSYGYTF.